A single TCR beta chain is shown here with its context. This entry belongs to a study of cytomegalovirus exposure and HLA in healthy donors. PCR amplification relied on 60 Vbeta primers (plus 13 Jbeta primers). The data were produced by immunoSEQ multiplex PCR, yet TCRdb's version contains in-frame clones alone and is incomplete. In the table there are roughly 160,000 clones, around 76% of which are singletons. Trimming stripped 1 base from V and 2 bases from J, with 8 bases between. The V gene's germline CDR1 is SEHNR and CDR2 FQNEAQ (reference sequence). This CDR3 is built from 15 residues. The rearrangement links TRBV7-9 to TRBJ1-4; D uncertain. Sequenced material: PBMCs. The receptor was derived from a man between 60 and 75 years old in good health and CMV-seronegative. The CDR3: CASSLVTETNEKLFF. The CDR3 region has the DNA TGTGCCAGCAGCTTAGTAACAGAGACTAATGAAAAACTGTTTTTT.